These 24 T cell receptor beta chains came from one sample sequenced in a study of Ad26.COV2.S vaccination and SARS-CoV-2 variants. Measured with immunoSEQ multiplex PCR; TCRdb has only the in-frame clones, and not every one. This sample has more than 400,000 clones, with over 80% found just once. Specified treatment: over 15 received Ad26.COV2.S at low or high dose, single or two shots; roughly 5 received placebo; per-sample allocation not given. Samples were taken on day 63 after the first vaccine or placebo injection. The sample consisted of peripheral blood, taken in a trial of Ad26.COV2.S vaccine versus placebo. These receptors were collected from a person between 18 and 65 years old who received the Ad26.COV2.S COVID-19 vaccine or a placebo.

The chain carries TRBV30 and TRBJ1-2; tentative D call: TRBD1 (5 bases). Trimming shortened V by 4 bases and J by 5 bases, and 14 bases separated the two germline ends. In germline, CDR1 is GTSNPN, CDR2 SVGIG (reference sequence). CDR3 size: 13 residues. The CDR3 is CAWTGAVGYGYTF. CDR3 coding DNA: TGTGCCTGGACCGGGGCGGTTGGGTATGGCTACACCTTC.

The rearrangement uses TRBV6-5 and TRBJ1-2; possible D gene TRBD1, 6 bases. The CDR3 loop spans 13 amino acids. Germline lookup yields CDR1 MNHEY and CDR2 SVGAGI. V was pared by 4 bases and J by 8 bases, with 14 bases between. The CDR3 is CASSSTTGFGYTF. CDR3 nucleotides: TGTGCCAGCAGTTCCACCACAGGGTTCGGCTACACCTTC.

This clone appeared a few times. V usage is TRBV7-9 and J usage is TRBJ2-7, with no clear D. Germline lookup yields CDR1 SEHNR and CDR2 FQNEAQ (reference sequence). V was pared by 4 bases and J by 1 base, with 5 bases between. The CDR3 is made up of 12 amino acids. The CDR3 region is CASSSTSYEQYF. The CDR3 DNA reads TGTGCCAGCAGCTCTACATCCTACGAGCAGTACTTC. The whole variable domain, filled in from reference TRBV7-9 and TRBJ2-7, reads DTGVSQNPRHKITKRGQNVTFRCDPISEHNRLYWYRQTLGQGPEFLTYFQNEAQLEKSRLLSDRFSAERPKGSFSTLEIQRTEQGDSAMYLCASSSTSYEQYFGPGTRLTVT.

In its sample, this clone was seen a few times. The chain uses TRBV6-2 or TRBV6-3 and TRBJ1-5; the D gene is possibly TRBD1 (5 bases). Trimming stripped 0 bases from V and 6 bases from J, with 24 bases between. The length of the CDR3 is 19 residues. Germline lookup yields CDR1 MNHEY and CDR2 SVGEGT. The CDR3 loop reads CASSYSPVRAGSVGQPQHF. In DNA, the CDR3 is TGTGCCAGCAGTTACTCCCCCGTTAGGGCAGGGAGCGTGGGTCAGCCCCAGCATTTT.

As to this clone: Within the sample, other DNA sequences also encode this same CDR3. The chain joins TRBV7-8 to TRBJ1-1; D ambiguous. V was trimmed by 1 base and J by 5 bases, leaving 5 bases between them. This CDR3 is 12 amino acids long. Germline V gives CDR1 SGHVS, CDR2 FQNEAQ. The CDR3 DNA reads TGTGCCAGCAGCTTAGGCGCAACTGAAGCTTTCTTT. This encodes CASSLGATEAFF. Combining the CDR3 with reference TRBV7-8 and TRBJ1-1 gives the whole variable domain GAGVSQSPRYKVAKRGQDVALRCDPISGHVSLFWYQQALGQGPEFLTYFQNEAQLDKSGLPSDRFFAERPEGSVSTLKIQRTQQEDSAVYLCASSLGATEAFFGQGTRLTVV.

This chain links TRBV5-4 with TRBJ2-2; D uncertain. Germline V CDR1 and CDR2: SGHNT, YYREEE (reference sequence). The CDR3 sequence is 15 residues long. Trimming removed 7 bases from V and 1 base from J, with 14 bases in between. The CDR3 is CASALGFGNTGELFF. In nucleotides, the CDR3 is TGTGCCAGCGCATTGGGATTTGGGAACACCGGGGAGCTGTTTTTT.

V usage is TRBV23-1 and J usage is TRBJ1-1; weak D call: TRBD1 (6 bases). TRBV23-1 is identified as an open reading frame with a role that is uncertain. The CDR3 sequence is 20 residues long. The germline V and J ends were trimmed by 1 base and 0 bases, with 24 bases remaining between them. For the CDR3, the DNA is TGCGCCAGCAGTCAATGTTCGTTACAGGGCCGGGGGGACTTGAACACTGAAGCTTTCTTT. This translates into CASSQCSLQGRGDLNTEAFF.

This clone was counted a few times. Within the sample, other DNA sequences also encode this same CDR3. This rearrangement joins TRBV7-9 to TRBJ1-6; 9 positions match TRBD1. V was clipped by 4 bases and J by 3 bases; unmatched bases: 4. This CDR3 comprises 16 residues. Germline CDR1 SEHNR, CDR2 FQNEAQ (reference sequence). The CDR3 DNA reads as TGTGCCAGCAGCTCTGGACAGGGGTTCTATAATTCACCCCTCCACTTT. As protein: CASSSGQGFYNSPLHF. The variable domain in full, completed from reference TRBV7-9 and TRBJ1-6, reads DTGVSQNPRHKITKRGQNVTFRCDPISEHNRLYWYRQTLGQGPEFLTYFQNEAQLEKSRLLSDRFSAERPKGSFSTLEIQRTEQGDSAMYLCASSSGQGFYNSPLHFGNGTRLTVT.

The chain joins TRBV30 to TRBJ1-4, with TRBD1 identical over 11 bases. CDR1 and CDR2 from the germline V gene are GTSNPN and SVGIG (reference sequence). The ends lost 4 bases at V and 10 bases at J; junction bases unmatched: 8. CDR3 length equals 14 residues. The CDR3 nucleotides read TGTGCCTGGACGGACAGGGGGCCTGTTGGAAAACTGTTTTTT. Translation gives CAWTDRGPVGKLFF.

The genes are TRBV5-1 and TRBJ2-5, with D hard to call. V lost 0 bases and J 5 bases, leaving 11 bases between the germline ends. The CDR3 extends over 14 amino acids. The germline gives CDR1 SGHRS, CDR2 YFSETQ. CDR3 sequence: CASSLALDTETQYF. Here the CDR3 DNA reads TGCGCCAGCAGCTTGGCCCTTGACACGGAGACCCAGTACTTC.

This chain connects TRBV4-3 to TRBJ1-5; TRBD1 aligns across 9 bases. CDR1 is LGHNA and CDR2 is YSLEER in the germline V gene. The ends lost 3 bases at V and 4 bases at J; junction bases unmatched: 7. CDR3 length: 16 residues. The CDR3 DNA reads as TGCGCCAGCAGCCAGGGAGAGGACAGGGGAAATCAGCCCCAGCATTTT. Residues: CASSQGEDRGNQPQHF.

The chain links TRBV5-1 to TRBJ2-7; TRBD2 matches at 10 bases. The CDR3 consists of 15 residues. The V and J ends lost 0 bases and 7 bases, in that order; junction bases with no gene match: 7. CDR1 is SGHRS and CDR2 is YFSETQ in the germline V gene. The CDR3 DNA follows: TGCGCCAGCAGCTTGGCGGCTAGCGGGGGTGGTGAGCAGTACTTC. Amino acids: CASSLAASGGGEQYF.

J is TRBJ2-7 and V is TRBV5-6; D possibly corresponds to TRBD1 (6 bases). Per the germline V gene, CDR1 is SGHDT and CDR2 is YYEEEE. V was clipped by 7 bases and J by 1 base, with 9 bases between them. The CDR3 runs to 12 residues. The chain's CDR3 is CASSDSSYEQYF. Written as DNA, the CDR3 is TGTGCCAGCTCGGACAGTTCCTACGAGCAGTACTTC.

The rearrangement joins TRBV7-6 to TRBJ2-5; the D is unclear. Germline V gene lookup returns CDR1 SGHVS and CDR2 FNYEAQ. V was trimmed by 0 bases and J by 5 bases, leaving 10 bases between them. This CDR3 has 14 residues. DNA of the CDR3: TGTGCCAGCAGCTTAGCGGCGGCTCAGGAGACCCAGTACTTC. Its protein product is CASSLAAAQETQYF.

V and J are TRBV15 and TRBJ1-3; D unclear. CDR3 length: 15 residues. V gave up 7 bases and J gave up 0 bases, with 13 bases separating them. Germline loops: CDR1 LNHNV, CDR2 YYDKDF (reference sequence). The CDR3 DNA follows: TGTGCCACCACCCGAGGTAGATACTCTGGAAACACCATATATTTT. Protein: CATTRGRYSGNTIYF.

The CDR3 reads CASSQGQGSYGYTF. CDR3 in DNA: TGCGCCAGCAGCCAAGGACAGGGATCCTATGGCTACACCTTC. This chain links TRBV4-3 with TRBJ1-2; 7 bases are a match to TRBD1. The CDR3 has 14 amino acids. Per the germline V gene, CDR1 is LGHNA and CDR2 is YSLEER. V gave up 1 base and J gave up 4 bases; unmatched junction bases: 3.

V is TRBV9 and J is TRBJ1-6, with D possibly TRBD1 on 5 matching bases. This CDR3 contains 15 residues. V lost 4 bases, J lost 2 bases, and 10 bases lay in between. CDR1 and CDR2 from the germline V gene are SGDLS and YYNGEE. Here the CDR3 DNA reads TGTGCCAGCAGCTCCCGGGGGGCCTATAATTCACCCCTCCACTTT. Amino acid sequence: CASSSRGAYNSPLHF.

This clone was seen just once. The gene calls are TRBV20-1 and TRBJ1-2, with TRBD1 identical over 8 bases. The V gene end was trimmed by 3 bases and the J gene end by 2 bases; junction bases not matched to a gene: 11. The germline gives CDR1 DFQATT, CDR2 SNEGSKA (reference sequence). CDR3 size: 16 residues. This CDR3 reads CSASTLGQGTNYGYTF. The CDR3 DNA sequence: TGCAGTGCTAGTACCCTCGGACAGGGTACCAACTATGGCTACACCTTC.

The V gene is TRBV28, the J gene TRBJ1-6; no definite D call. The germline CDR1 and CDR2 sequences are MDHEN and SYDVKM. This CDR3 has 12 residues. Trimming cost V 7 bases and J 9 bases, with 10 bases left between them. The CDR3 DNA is TGTGCCAGCACACGGTGGGGTTCACCCCTCCACTTT. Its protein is CASTRWGSPLHF. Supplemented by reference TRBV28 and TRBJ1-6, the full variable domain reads DVKVTQSSRYLVKRTGEKVFLECVQDMDHENMFWYRQDPGLGLRLIYFSYDVKMKEKGDIPEGYSVSREKKERFSLILESASTNQTSMYLCASTRWGSPLHFGNGTRLTVT.

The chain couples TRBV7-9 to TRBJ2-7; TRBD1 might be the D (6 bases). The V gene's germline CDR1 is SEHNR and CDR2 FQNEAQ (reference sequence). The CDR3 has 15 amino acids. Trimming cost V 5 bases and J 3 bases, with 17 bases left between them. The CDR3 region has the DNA TGTGCCAGCAGCCGTCGGGCAGGGGAAGGCTACGAGCAGTACTTC. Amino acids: CASSRRAGEGYEQYF.

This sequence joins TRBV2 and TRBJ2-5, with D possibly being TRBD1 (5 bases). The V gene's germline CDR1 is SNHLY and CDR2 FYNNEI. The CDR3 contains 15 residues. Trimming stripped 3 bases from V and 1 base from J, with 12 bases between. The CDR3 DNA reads TGTGCCAGCAGTGATTGGGGCCCACGCCAAGAGACCCAGTACTTC. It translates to CASSDWGPRQETQYF.

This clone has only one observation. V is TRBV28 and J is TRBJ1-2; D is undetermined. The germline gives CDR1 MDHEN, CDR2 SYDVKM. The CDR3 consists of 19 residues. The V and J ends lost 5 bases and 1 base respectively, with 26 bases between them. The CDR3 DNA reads TGTGCCAGCAGTCCCCCCGCCAGAGGGAAACTGGCCGGTAACTATGGCTACACCTTC. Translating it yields CASSPPARGKLAGNYGYTF.

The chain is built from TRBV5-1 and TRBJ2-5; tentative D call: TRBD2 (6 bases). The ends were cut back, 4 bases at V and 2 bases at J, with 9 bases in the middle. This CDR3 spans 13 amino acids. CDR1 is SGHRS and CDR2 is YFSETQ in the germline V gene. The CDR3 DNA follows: TGCGCCAGCAGCCTAGCGACTCAAGAGACCCAGTACTTC. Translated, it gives CASSLATQETQYF.

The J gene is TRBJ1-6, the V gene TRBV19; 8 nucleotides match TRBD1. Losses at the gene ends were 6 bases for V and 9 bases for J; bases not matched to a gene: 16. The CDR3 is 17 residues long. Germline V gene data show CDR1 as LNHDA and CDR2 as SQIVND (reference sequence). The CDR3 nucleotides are TGTGCCAGTAGGATTTCGTTCCCGGACAGGGAAAGTTCACCCCTCCACTTT. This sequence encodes CASRISFPDRESSPLHF.